This passage covers 31 T cell receptor beta chains from one sample sequenced in a study of identical twins. In TCRdb, the 5' RACE reads were re-called with MiXCR into one record per CDR3 protein. The repertoire holds about 890,000 distinct CDR3 sequences, 9% to 15% seen once, with under 2% in the top ten. These data are also associated with another study on yellow fever vaccine responses in identical twins.

Material: PBMCs. These receptors came from a woman younger than 35 in good health.

This clonotype was counted between two and nine times. V is TRBV18 and J is TRBJ1-2, with TRBD1 matching 7 bases. CDR3 size: 15 residues. Losses at the gene ends were 3 bases for V and 3 bases for J; bases not matched to a gene: 7. The V gene's germline CDR1 is KGHSH and CDR2 LQKENI. CDR3 sequence reads: CASSPILGTDYGYTF. The CDR3 DNA is TGTGCCAGCTCACCGATTCTCGGGACAGACTATGGCTACACCTTC.

V usage is TRBV4-1 and J usage is TRBJ2-7; the match to TRBD2 covers 7 bases. The CDR3 is 16 amino acids. After removal of 1 base from V and 3 bases from J, the junction contained 9 bases not matched to a gene. Germline CDR1 MGHRA, CDR2 YSYEKL. In nucleotides, the CDR3 is TGCGCCAGCAGCCAAGGACTAGCCCGCGTCGACTACGAGCAGTACTTC. It translates to CASSQGLARVDYEQYF.

This chain links TRBV2 with TRBJ2-7, with 9 bases that match TRBD2. The CDR3 has 15 residues. J lost 2 bases, V lost 4 bases, and 6 bases had no gene match. From germline, CDR1 is SNHLY and CDR2 FYNNEI. CDR3 bases: TGTGCCAGCAGTGTGGCGGGAGGGAGGGCCTACGAGCAGTACTTC. It yields the protein CASSVAGGRAYEQYF.

The rearrangement links TRBV6-5 to TRBJ2-1; no firm D call. Germline CDR1 is MNHEY and CDR2 is SVGAGI. V was clipped by 1 base and J by 0 bases, with 10 bases between them. This CDR3 spans 16 amino acids. The CDR3 DNA follows: TGTGCCAGCAGTTACTTGAGGACCAGCTCCTACAATGAGCAGTTCTTC. This codes for CASSYLRTSSYNEQFF.

This clonotype appeared a few times. The V and J genes are TRBV12-3 or TRBV12-4 and TRBJ2-5; TRBD2 aligns across 7 bases. There are 13 residues in the CDR3. After removal of 4 bases from V and 5 bases from J, the junction contained 4 bases not matched to a gene. CDR3 nucleotides: TGTGCCAGCAGTTACAAAGCGGGGGAGACCCAGTACTTC. Protein sequence: CASSYKAGETQYF.

The V gene is TRBV6-1, the J gene TRBJ2-3; TRBD1 might be the D (6 bases). CDR1 MNHNS and CDR2 SASEGT come from the germline V gene. Trimming stripped 1 base from V and 1 base from J, with 9 bases between. The CDR3 is made up of 15 amino acids. The CDR3 region has the DNA TGTGCCAGCAGTGAAGGGGCAGGGGGCACAGATACGCAGTATTTT. It codes for CASSEGAGGTDTQYF.

This clonotype has a handful of counts. This chain uses TRBV27 with TRBJ2-1; the match to TRBD2 covers 10 bases. V lost 6 bases and J lost 6; bases outside the gene matches: 5. Germline V gene lookup returns CDR1 MNHEY and CDR2 SMNVEV (reference sequence). The CDR3 extends over 14 amino acids. The CDR3 DNA reads TGTGCCAGCAGCAAGCGGGAGGGCCTCAATGAGCAGTTCTTC. Translated: CASSKREGLNEQFF.

This rearrangement joins TRBV5-8 to TRBJ1-5; 11 bases map to TRBD1. Germline values: CDR1 SGHTS, CDR2 YDEGEE. Trimming took 5 bases from V and 6 from J; bases not matched to a gene: 7. The CDR3 consists of 15 residues. The CDR3: CASRPGTGGAQPQHF. The CDR3 region has the DNA TGTGCCAGCAGACCCGGGACAGGGGGTGCTCAGCCCCAGCATTTT. The full variable domain, rest sourced from reference TRBV5-8 and TRBJ1-5, is EAGVTQSPTHLIKTRGQQATLRCSPISGHTSVYWYQQALGLGLQFLLWYDEGEERNRGNFPPRFSGRQFPNYSSELNVNALELEDSALYLCASRPGTGGAQPQHFGDGTRLSIL.

This clonotype was recorded a few times. The rearrangement joins TRBV12-3 or TRBV12-4 to TRBJ2-5; 7 bases line up with TRBD1. Losses at the gene ends were 5 bases for V and 0 bases for J; bases not matched to a gene: 3. The CDR3 is 14 residues long. The CDR3 bases are TGTGCCAGCAGTCAACAGGGGTACCAAGAGACCCAGTACTTC. The encoded protein is CASSQQGYQETQYF.

The count of this clonotype is one. This chain connects TRBV20-1 to TRBJ2-3; 8 nucleotides line up with TRBD1. Per the germline V gene, CDR1 is DFQATT and CDR2 is SNEGSKA (reference sequence). V was pared by 4 bases and J by 4 bases, with 10 bases of the junction left unmatched. This CDR3 has 15 amino acids. The CDR3 loop is CSANIDRGGPDTQYF. The CDR3 coding sequence is TGCAGTGCTAACATTGACAGGGGTGGCCCAGATACGCAGTATTTT.

This clonotype was detected only a few times. The V call is TRBV5-4, the J call TRBJ1-5; 8 nucleotides match TRBD1. Trimming at V came to 4 bases and at J to 3 bases, leaving 6 bases not matched to a gene. CDR1 is SGHNT and CDR2 is YYREEE in the germline V gene (reference sequence). This CDR3 is 15 amino acids long. CDR3 in amino acids: CASSDPRGPNQPQHF. The CDR3 DNA reads TGTGCCAGCAGCGACCCCAGGGGGCCCAATCAGCCCCAGCATTTT.

In its sample, this clonotype was seen a few times. The chain links TRBV5-1 to TRBJ2-1; TRBD2 might be the D (6 bases). V dropped 2 bases and J dropped 4 bases, with 34 bases sitting between them. Germline assignment: CDR1 SGHRS and CDR2 YFSETQ. The CDR3 consists of 22 residues. CDR3 sequence reads: CASSFTPRGSIEKGTVYNEQFF. The CDR3 coding sequence is TGCGCCAGCAGCTTCACGCCCCGGGGGTCTATCGAGAAGGGGACGGTATACAATGAGCAGTTCTTC.

The rearrangement joins TRBV5-1 to TRBJ2-1, with TRBD1 as a possible D gene (6 bases). The CDR3 totals 17 residues. Trimming removed 4 bases from V and 6 bases from J, with 23 bases in between. In germline, CDR1 is SGHRS, CDR2 YFSETQ. CDR3: CASSVKGRQVLSNEQFF. The CDR3 nucleotides are TGCGCCAGCAGCGTCAAGGGGAGACAGGTGCTCTCCAATGAGCAGTTCTTC.

This clonotype was found many times. The chain combines TRBV5-1 with TRBJ2-3; 9 nucleotides match TRBD2. V lost 4 bases to trimming and J lost 0 bases; unmatched junction nucleotides: 3. The germline V gene encodes CDR1 SGHRS and CDR2 YFSETQ. The CDR3 contains 15 residues. CDR3 sequence: CASSALAGSTDTQYF. The CDR3 DNA reads as TGCGCCAGCAGCGCTCTAGCGGGGAGCACAGATACGCAGTATTTT.

The V gene is TRBV6-2 or TRBV6-3, the J gene TRBJ2-7, with unresolved D. Germline values: CDR1 MNHEY, CDR2 SVGEGT. Trimming removed 6 bases from V and 4 bases from J, with 19 bases in between. The CDR3 has 15 residues. CDR3 region: CASSLLWNLRYEQYF. CDR3 nucleotide sequence: TGTGCCAGCAGCTTACTTTGGAATCTTAGGTACGAGCAGTACTTC.

This clonotype was detected many times. The chain couples TRBV7-6 to TRBJ2-1; 9 bases are shared with TRBD2. Trimming cost V 6 bases and J 2 bases; bases outside gene matches: 5. There are 15 residues in the CDR3. CDR1 is SGHVS, CDR2 FNYEAQ, per germline. The CDR3 is CASSTSGRTYNEQFF. The CDR3, as DNA: TGTGCCAGCAGTACTAGCGGGCGTACCTACAATGAGCAGTTCTTC.

The rearrangement uses TRBV7-6 and TRBJ2-1; D gene uncertain. This CDR3 has 14 residues. Looked up from germline, CDR1 is SGHVS and CDR2 is FNYEAQ. Trimming took off 5 bases at V and 8 bases at J, with 16 bases between the two ends. The CDR3 DNA follows: TGTGCCAGCAGCACACCCCTGGGTAGGGATGAGCAGTTCTTC. Translating gives CASSTPLGRDEQFF. Filled out from reference TRBV7-6 and TRBJ2-1, the complete variable domain reads GAGVSQSPRYKVTKRGQDVALRCDPISGHVSLYWYRQALGQGPEFLTYFNYEAQQDKSGLPNDRFSAERPEGSISTLTIQRTEQRDSAMYRCASSTPLGRDEQFFGPGTRLTVL.

Ten or more counts support this clonotype. This chain uses TRBV5-1 with TRBJ1-4; D remains unclear. CDR1 is SGHRS and CDR2 is YFSETQ in the germline V gene. The CDR3 loop spans 14 amino acids. V was trimmed by 0 bases and J by 4 bases, leaving 7 bases between them. CDR3 nucleotides: TGCGCCAGCAGCTTGGCCGGAAGTAATGAAAAACTGTTTTTT. This encodes CASSLAGSNEKLFF.

This chain's CDR3 is CSARAGTGVGTEAFF. The CDR3 nucleotides read TGCAGTGCTAGAGCAGGGACAGGGGTTGGCACTGAAGCTTTCTTT. V is TRBV20-1 and J is TRBJ1-1; TRBD1 matches at 10 bases. The CDR3 runs 15 residues. The V segment lost 1 base and the J segment 4 bases; nucleotides outside the gene matches: 6. Per germline, CDR1 DFQATT and CDR2 SNEGSKA (reference sequence).

The sample holds a few counts of this clonotype. The chain couples TRBV19 to TRBJ2-2, with 10 bases aligning to TRBD2. J was trimmed by 0 bases and V by 8 bases; bases with no gene match: 6. CDR1 is LNHDA, CDR2 SQIVND, per germline (reference sequence). This CDR3 contains 16 residues. The chain's CDR3 is CASLAGAATNTGELFF. CDR3 nucleotides: TGTGCCAGTCTAGCGGGGGCAGCTACGAACACCGGGGAGCTGTTTTTT.

J is TRBJ2-1 and V is TRBV2, with D possibly matching TRBD1 (5 bases). The CDR3 loop spans 16 amino acids. Trimming cost V 3 bases and J 4 bases, with 16 bases left between them. The germline gives CDR1 SNHLY, CDR2 FYNNEI. The CDR3 spells CASSEDRLAGYNEQFF. The CDR3 DNA reads TGTGCCAGCAGTGAGGATCGGCTGGCAGGGTACAATGAGCAGTTCTTC.

This clonotype has ten or more counts. This chain uses TRBV5-1 with TRBJ2-3; maybe TRBD1 (6 bases). The CDR3 runs 16 residues. CDR1 SGHRS and CDR2 YFSETQ come from the germline V gene. Between the trimmed V and J ends, which lost 4 bases and 5 bases, there was a span of 20 bases. For the CDR3, the DNA is TGCGCCAGCAGCCGAGGGGCCGGCCTGGGACAAGATACGCAGTATTTT. This codes for CASSRGAGLGQDTQYF.

This clonotype was observed at least ten times. This chain links TRBV28 with TRBJ1-5, with a possible D match to TRBD1 (6 bases). The CDR3 length is 14 residues. The germline V gene encodes CDR1 MDHEN and CDR2 SYDVKM. Between the trimmed V and J ends, which lost 7 bases and 5 bases, there was a span of 15 bases. This chain's CDR3 is CASTRPTGYQPQHF. CDR3 nucleotides: TGTGCCAGCACCAGACCGACAGGCTATCAGCCCCAGCATTTT.

The V and J genes are TRBV9 and TRBJ1-6, with TRBD1 matching 9 bases. CDR3 size: 15 residues. Germline loops: CDR1 SGDLS, CDR2 YYNGEE. Trimming cost V 4 bases and J 11 bases; bases outside gene matches: 10. CDR3 region: CASSTAGQGLAPLHF. The CDR3 bases are TGTGCCAGCAGCACGGCGGGACAGGGTTTAGCACCCCTCCACTTT.

The rearrangement uses TRBV7-3 and TRBJ1-3, with D tentatively TRBD1 (5 bases). Trimming took 1 base from V and 2 from J, leaving 6 bases between them. This CDR3 region has 14 residues. CDR1 SGHTA and CDR2 FQGTGA come from the germline V gene. The CDR3 protein is CASSLMDTGNTIYF. The CDR3 DNA follows: TGTGCCAGCAGCTTAATGGACACTGGAAACACCATATATTTT.

This clonotype has a handful of counts. CDR3: CSAPGGSPDTQYF. The CDR3 DNA sequence: TGCAGTGCCCCCGGGGGCTCCCCCGATACGCAGTATTTT. The rearrangement joins TRBV20-1 to TRBJ2-3, with D possibly being TRBD1 or TRBD2 (6 bases each). The CDR3 sequence is 13 residues long. Germline lookup yields CDR1 DFQATT and CDR2 SNEGSKA (reference sequence). Between the trimmed V and J ends, which lost 6 bases and 6 bases, there was a span of 16 bases.

The genes are TRBV14 and TRBJ2-1; D possibly corresponds to TRBD1 (5 bases). Looked up from germline, CDR1 is SGHDN and CDR2 is FVKESK. Trimming took 4 bases from V and 8 from J, leaving 15 bases between them. CDR3 size: 14 residues. CDR3 region: CASSRKGVGHEQFF. The CDR3 DNA sequence: TGTGCCAGCAGCCGAAAAGGGGTAGGGCATGAGCAGTTCTTC.

V is TRBV3-1 and J is TRBJ2-1; D unclear. This CDR3 has 14 amino acids. Trimming removed 2 bases at V and 5 bases at J, with 10 bases between. Germline V lookup: CDR1 LGHDT, CDR2 YNNKEL (reference sequence). CDR3 sequence: CASSQRVADNEQFF. The CDR3, as DNA: TGTGCCAGCAGCCAACGGGTGGCCGACAATGAGCAGTTCTTC.

Many counts were recorded for this clonotype. This chain links TRBV9 with TRBJ2-1; TRBD2 might be the D (7 bases). Looked up from germline, CDR1 is SGDLS and CDR2 is YYNGEE. V was trimmed by 5 bases and J by 5 bases, leaving 14 bases between them. The CDR3 has 14 residues. CDR3 in DNA: TGTGCCAGCAGGGGGGGCGGGGGAAACAATGAGCAGTTCTTC. Its protein product is CASRGGGGNNEQFF.

This clonotype has only a few counts. The V and J genes are TRBV20-1 and TRBJ2-3, with 8 bases identical to TRBD2. Germline lookup yields CDR1 DFQATT and CDR2 SNEGSKA (reference sequence). J lost 2 bases, V lost 0 bases, and 10 bases had no gene match. The CDR3 length is 17 residues. The CDR3 loop reads CSARDFLRGVITDTQYF. The CDR3 DNA is TGCAGTGCTAGAGATTTTTTGCGGGGGGTAATCACAGATACGCAGTATTTT.

This chain links TRBV6-2 or TRBV6-3 with TRBJ2-3, with 10 bases that match TRBD2. CDR1 MNHEY and CDR2 SVGEGT come from the germline V gene. The CDR3 spans 14 residues. V gave up 6 bases and J gave up 8 bases; unmatched junction bases: 8. CDR3 bases: TGTGCCAGCAGGACAGCGGGAGGGCGGGGTACGCAGTATTTT. Amino acids: CASRTAGGRGTQYF.